Sequencing of this T cell receptor (beta chain) was carried out in a study of cytomegalovirus exposure and HLA in healthy donors. Study-wide points: Researchers catalogued under 200 TCR beta chains as cytomegalovirus-associated. Specificity of three CMV-associated chains for CMV antigens was verified in vitro. Later work found that TCR association rates differed between HLA loci; DRB1 had the most and HLA-C the fewest.

A remark on this clone: Its antigen is as yet unknown.

60 Vbeta and 13 Jbeta primers were used in PCR. Produced via immunoSEQ multiplex PCR; TCRdb's table is partial and in-frame only. This sample has around 120,000 clones; 60% to 70% occur once, and the top ten carry approximately 3.9%. Donors consisted of healthy bone marrow donors. Trimming removed 3 bases from V and 2 bases from J, with 16 bases in between. This CDR3 has 16 amino acids. Germline loops: CDR1 MGHRA, CDR2 YSYEKL. The chain recombines TRBV4-1 with TRBJ2-5; D is possibly TRBD2 (5 bases). This clonotype was sampled from a man younger than 45 in good health and CMV-seropositive. The sample was PBMCs. For the CDR3, the DNA is TGCGCCAGCAGCCAGGGTAGAGGGTTGGGGCAAGAGACCCAGTACTTC. It specifies CASSQGRGLGQETQYF.